A selection of T cell receptor beta chains follows, all from one sample in a study of blood T cell repertoires in COVID-19. Only in-frame clones appear in the TCRdb table, and some are missing; sequencing was by immunoSEQ multiplex PCR. Found here are roughly 150,000 clones, 82% of them singletons; the top ten hold approximately 18%. The sample comprised PBMCs or T cells enriched from blood (not recorded which). The receptors originated from a man aged 55 to 70 who had recovered from COVID-19. CDR3s include the opening cysteine and the closing phenylalanine or tryptophan. Fields, in order: clone size, V gene, J gene, D gene, CDR3 protein, CDR3 DNA. A D gene is named only where the DNA matches it firmly. Clone size is given for some rows only: seen once, a few or many times, or a class if the clone is expanded.

abundance: -; v_gene: TRBV27; j_gene: TRBJ2-7; d_gene: TRBD2; CDR3aa: CASSVGLAGVFGEQYF; CDR3nt: TGTGCCAGCAGCGTAGGACTAGCGGGAGTTTTTGGCGAGCAGTACTTC
abundance: -; v_gene: TRBV14; j_gene: TRBJ2-1; d_gene: -; CDR3aa: CASSQELGGEQFF; CDR3nt: TGTGCCAGCAGCCAAGAATTAGGAGGTGAGCAGTTCTTC
abundance: -; v_gene: TRBV7-3; j_gene: TRBJ2-2; d_gene: TRBD1; CDR3aa: CASSPTGADTGELFF; CDR3nt: TGTGCCAGCAGCCCGACAGGGGCGGACACCGGGGAGCTGTTTTTT
abundance: few; v_gene: TRBV28; j_gene: TRBJ1-6; d_gene: -; CDR3aa: CASSSPGGSYNSPLHF; CDR3nt: TGTGCCAGCAGTTCCCCCGGGGGCTCCTATAATTCACCCCTCCACTTT
abundance: -; v_gene: TRBV5-1; j_gene: TRBJ1-6; d_gene: TRBD1; CDR3aa: CASSLQGATANSPLHF; CDR3nt: TGCGCCAGCAGCCTACAGGGGGCTACCGCGAATTCACCCCTCCACTTT
abundance: -; v_gene: TRBV12-3/TRBV12-4; j_gene: TRBJ2-7; d_gene: -; CDR3aa: CASSLAATSRYF; CDR3nt: TGTGCCAGCAGTTTAGCAGCCACGTCTCGGTACTTC
abundance: -; v_gene: TRBV7-6; j_gene: TRBJ2-2; d_gene: TRBD2; CDR3aa: CASSFTQAGRGNTGELFF; CDR3nt: TGTGCCAGCAGCTTTACCCAAGCCGGGAGGGGGAACACCGGGGAGCTGTTTTTT
abundance: once; v_gene: TRBV13; j_gene: TRBJ1-1; d_gene: TRBD1; CDR3aa: CASSLPGQGVNTEAFF; CDR3nt: TGTGCCAGCAGCTTACCGGGACAGGGGGTCAACACTGAAGCTTTCTTT
abundance: -; v_gene: TRBV6-5; j_gene: TRBJ1-5; d_gene: -; CDR3aa: CASSYDGSRPQHF; CDR3nt: TGTGCCAGCAGTTACGATGGGTCTAGGCCCCAGCATTTT
abundance: -; v_gene: TRBV2; j_gene: TRBJ2-3; d_gene: TRBD2; CDR3aa: CASNPGLATDTQYF; CDR3nt: TGTGCCAGCAACCCGGGACTAGCCACAGATACGCAGTATTTT
abundance: -; v_gene: TRBV3-1/TRBV3-2; j_gene: TRBJ2-3; d_gene: TRBD2; CDR3aa: CASSQVGGGPADTQYF; CDR3nt: TGTGCCAGCAGCCAAGTCGGCGGGGGGCCGGCAGATACGCAGTATTTT
abundance: -; v_gene: TRBV4-2; j_gene: TRBJ2-2; d_gene: -; CDR3aa: CASSPFGPALALAKNTGELFF; CDR3nt: TGTGCCAGCAGCCCCTTCGGGCCCGCACTCGCCCTAGCAAAGAACACCGGGGAGCTGTTTTTT
abundance: once; v_gene: TRBV5-1; j_gene: TRBJ2-3; d_gene: -; CDR3aa: CASSPRVGYLTDTQYF; CDR3nt: TGCGCCAGCAGCCCCCGGGTCGGATATCTCACAGATACGCAGTATTTT
abundance: -; v_gene: TRBV9; j_gene: TRBJ2-5; d_gene: -; CDR3aa: CASSVYSQETQYF; CDR3nt: TGTGCCAGCAGCGTGTACTCCCAAGAGACCCAGTACTTC
abundance: -; v_gene: TRBV5-1; j_gene: TRBJ2-1; d_gene: TRBD1; CDR3aa: CASSGGQGGNEQFF; CDR3nt: TGCGCCAGCAGCGGGGGACAGGGAGGCAATGAGCAGTTCTTC
abundance: -; v_gene: TRBV28; j_gene: TRBJ1-2; d_gene: -; CDR3aa: CATLHGVNYGYTF; CDR3nt: TGTGCCACACTTCACGGAGTTAACTATGGCTACACCTTC
abundance: -; v_gene: TRBV18; j_gene: TRBJ1-5; d_gene: -; CDR3aa: CASSRAGNNQPQHF; CDR3nt: TGTGCCAGCTCACGGGCAGGGAACAATCAGCCCCAGCATTTT
abundance: -; v_gene: TRBV5-1; j_gene: TRBJ2-1; d_gene: -; CDR3aa: CASSFTSIANYNEQFF; CDR3nt: TGCGCCAGCAGCTTTACTAGCATTGCGAACTACAATGAGCAGTTCTTC
abundance: few; v_gene: TRBV9; j_gene: TRBJ1-2; d_gene: -; CDR3aa: CASSAGVLDGYTF; CDR3nt: TGTGCCAGCAGCGCAGGGGTTTTAGATGGCTACACCTTC
abundance: -; v_gene: TRBV28; j_gene: TRBJ1-4; d_gene: -; CDR3aa: CASTLGGINEKLFF; CDR3nt: TGTGCCAGCACCCTGGGGGGTATTAATGAAAAACTGTTTTTT
abundance: -; v_gene: TRBV28; j_gene: TRBJ2-7; d_gene: -; CDR3aa: CASNDFSYEQYF; CDR3nt: TGTGCCAGCAACGACTTCTCCTACGAGCAGTACTTC
abundance: few; v_gene: TRBV5-1; j_gene: TRBJ2-7; d_gene: -; CDR3aa: CASSLDGTSIYEQYF; CDR3nt: TGCGCCAGCAGCTTGGACGGGACTTCCATCTACGAGCAGTACTTC
abundance: -; v_gene: TRBV18; j_gene: TRBJ1-6; d_gene: TRBD1; CDR3aa: CASSLKNRGRSGSPLHF; CDR3nt: TGTGCCAGCTCACTAAAAAACAGGGGTCGTTCGGGTTCACCCCTCCACTTT
abundance: -; v_gene: TRBV7-2; j_gene: TRBJ2-1; d_gene: -; CDR3aa: CASSLSLGGINEQFF; CDR3nt: TGTGCCAGCAGCTTAAGTCTAGGGGGAATCAATGAGCAGTTCTTC
abundance: -; v_gene: TRBV7-2; j_gene: TRBJ1-5; d_gene: -; CDR3aa: CASSLEGRNQPQHF; CDR3nt: TGTGCCAGCAGCTTAGAGGGGAGGAATCAGCCCCAGCATTTT
abundance: -; v_gene: TRBV5-1; j_gene: TRBJ2-7; d_gene: TRBD1; CDR3aa: CASSAEGTGGSYEQYF; CDR3nt: TGCGCCAGCAGCGCGGAAGGGACAGGGGGCTCTTACGAGCAGTACTTC
abundance: -; v_gene: TRBV7-8; j_gene: TRBJ1-5; d_gene: -; CDR3aa: CATSVVDSGQPQHF; CDR3nt: TGTGCCACCTCCGTCGTGGATTCAGGGCAGCCCCAGCATTTT
abundance: -; v_gene: TRBV19; j_gene: TRBJ1-5; d_gene: TRBD1; CDR3aa: CATAGTGGSNQPQHF; CDR3nt: TGTGCCACCGCCGGGACAGGAGGCAGCAATCAGCCCCAGCATTTT
abundance: -; v_gene: TRBV4-1; j_gene: TRBJ2-1; d_gene: -; CDR3aa: CASSQEVSANNEQFF; CDR3nt: TGCGCCAGCAGCCAAGAGGTTAGCGCCAACAATGAGCAGTTCTTC
abundance: few; v_gene: TRBV2; j_gene: TRBJ2-7; d_gene: -; CDR3aa: CATRYNSYEQYF; CDR3nt: TGTGCCACCCGTTACAACTCCTACGAGCAGTACTTC
abundance: -; v_gene: TRBV2; j_gene: TRBJ2-3; d_gene: -; CDR3aa: CASRDSGTDTQYF; CDR3nt: TGTGCCAGCAGAGACAGTGGCACAGATACGCAGTATTTT
abundance: -; v_gene: TRBV7-6; j_gene: TRBJ2-1; d_gene: -; CDR3aa: CASSLDRFSSYNEQFF; CDR3nt: TGTGCCAGCAGCCTAGACAGGTTTAGCTCCTACAATGAGCAGTTCTTC
abundance: -; v_gene: TRBV7-3; j_gene: TRBJ2-1; d_gene: TRBD1; CDR3aa: CASKRTGSTGYNEQFF; CDR3nt: TGTGCCAGCAAAAGGACAGGGTCCACAGGATACAATGAGCAGTTCTTC
abundance: once; v_gene: TRBV6-5; j_gene: TRBJ2-3; d_gene: -; CDR3aa: CASRLTADTQYF; CDR3nt: TGTGCCAGCAGACTCACGGCAGATACGCAGTATTTT
abundance: -; v_gene: TRBV5-8; j_gene: TRBJ2-1; d_gene: TRBD2; CDR3aa: CASLKSGGVYNEQFF; CDR3nt: TGTGCCAGCCTCAAAAGCGGGGGCGTTTACAATGAGCAGTTCTTC
abundance: once; v_gene: TRBV3-1/TRBV3-2; j_gene: TRBJ1-6; d_gene: -; CDR3aa: CASTTRGRTAPLHF; CDR3nt: TGTGCCAGCACGACCAGGGGTAGGACGGCACCCCTCCACTTT
abundance: -; v_gene: TRBV2; j_gene: TRBJ1-2; d_gene: -; CDR3aa: CASRDSGANYGYTF; CDR3nt: TGTGCCAGCAGGGACTCAGGGGCAAACTATGGCTACACCTTC
abundance: -; v_gene: TRBV7-6; j_gene: TRBJ2-2; d_gene: TRBD1; CDR3aa: CASSPQGDRNTGELFF; CDR3nt: TGTGCCAGCAGCCCCCAGGGGGACAGGAACACCGGGGAGCTGTTTTTT
abundance: few; v_gene: TRBV28; j_gene: TRBJ1-5; d_gene: -; CDR3aa: CASRASAGAQPQHF; CDR3nt: TGTGCCAGCAGGGCATCGGCGGGGGCTCAGCCCCAGCATTTT
abundance: -; v_gene: TRBV19; j_gene: TRBJ1-2; d_gene: -; CDR3aa: CASQEPTGMEDYGYTF; CDR3nt: TGTGCCAGTCAAGAACCGACAGGAATGGAGGACTATGGCTACACCTTC